This T cell receptor (beta chain) originates from a study of blood T cell repertoires in COVID-19. Study in general: Sample material is recorded as cDNA or gDNA derived from T cells, B-cell-depleted T cells, or PBMCs.

Some clones are missing from TCRdb's copy, which holds only in-frame ones; the method was immunoSEQ multiplex PCR. The table records roughly 200,000 clones, 79% of them present only once. This CDR3 is built from 12 residues. V dropped 3 bases and J dropped 6 bases, with 8 bases sitting between them. Patients in Seattle were enrolled during active infection, then followed longitudinally. V usage is TRBV12-3 or TRBV12-4 and J usage is TRBJ1-2; D gene unclear. This clonotype originated in a woman in her thirties or forties with COVID-19, enrolled during active disease. The sample comprised peripheral blood. The CDR3 sequence: CASSLKGDGYTF. The CDR3 DNA follows: TGTGCCAGCAGTTTGAAGGGAGATGGCTACACCTTC.